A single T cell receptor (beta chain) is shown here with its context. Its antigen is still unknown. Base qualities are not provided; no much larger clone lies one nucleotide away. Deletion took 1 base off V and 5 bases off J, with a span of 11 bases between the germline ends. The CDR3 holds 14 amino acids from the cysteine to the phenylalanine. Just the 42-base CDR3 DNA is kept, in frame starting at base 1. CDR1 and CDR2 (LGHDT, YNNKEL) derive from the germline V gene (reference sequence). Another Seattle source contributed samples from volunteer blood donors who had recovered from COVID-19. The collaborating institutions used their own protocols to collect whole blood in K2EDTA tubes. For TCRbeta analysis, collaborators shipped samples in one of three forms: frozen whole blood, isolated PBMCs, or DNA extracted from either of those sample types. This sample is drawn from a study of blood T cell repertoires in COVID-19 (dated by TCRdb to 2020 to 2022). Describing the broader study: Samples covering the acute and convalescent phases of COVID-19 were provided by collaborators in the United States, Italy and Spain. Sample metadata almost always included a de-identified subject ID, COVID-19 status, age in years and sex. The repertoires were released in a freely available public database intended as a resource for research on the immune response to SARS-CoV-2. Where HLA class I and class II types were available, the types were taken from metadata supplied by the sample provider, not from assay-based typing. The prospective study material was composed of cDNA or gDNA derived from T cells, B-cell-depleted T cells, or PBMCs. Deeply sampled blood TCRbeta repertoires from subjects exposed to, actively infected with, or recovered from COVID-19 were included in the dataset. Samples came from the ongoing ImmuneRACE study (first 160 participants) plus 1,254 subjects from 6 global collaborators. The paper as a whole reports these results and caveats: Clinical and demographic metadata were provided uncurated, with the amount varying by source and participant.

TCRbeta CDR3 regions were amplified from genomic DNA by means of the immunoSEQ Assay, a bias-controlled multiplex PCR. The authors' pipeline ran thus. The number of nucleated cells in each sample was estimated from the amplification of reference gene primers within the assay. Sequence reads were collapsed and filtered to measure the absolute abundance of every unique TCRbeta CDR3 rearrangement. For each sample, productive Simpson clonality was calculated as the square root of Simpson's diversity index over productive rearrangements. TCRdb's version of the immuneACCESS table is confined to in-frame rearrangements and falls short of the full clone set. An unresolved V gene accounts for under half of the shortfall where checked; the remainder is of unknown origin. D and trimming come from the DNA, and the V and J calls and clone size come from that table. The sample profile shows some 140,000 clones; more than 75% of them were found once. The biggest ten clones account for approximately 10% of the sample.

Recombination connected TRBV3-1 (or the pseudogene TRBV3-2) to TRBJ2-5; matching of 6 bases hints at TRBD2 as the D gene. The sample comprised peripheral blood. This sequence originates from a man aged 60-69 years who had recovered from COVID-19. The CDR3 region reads CASSQVRGTETQYF. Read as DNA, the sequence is TGTGCCAGCAGCCAAGTGCGGGGAACGGAGACCCAGTACTTC.